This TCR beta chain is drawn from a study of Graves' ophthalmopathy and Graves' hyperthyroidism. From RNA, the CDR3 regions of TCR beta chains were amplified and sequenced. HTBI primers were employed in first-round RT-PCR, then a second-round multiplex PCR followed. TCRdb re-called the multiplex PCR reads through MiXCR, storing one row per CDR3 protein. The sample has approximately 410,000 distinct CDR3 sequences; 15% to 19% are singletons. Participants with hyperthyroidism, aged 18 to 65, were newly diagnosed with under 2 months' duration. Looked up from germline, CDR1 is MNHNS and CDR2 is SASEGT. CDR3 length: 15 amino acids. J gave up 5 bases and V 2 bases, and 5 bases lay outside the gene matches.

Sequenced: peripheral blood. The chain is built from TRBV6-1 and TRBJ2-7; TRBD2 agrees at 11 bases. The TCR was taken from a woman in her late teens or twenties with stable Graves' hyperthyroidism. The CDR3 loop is CASSERLAGGHEQYF. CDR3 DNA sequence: TGTGCCAGCAGTGAACGGCTAGCGGGAGGCCACGAGCAGTACTTC.